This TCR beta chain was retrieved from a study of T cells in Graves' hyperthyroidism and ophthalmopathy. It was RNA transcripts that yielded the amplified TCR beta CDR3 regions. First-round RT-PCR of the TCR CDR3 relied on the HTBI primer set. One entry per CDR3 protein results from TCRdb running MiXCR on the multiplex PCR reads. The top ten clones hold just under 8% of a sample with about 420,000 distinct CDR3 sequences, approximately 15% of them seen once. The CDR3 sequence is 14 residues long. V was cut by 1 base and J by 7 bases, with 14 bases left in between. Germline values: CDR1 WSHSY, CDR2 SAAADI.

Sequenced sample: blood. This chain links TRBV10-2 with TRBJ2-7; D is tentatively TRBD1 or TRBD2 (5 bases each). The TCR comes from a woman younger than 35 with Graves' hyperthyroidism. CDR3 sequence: CASSEWTPGREQYF. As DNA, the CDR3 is TGCGCCAGCAGTGAGTGGACACCGGGGAGAGAGCAGTACTTC.